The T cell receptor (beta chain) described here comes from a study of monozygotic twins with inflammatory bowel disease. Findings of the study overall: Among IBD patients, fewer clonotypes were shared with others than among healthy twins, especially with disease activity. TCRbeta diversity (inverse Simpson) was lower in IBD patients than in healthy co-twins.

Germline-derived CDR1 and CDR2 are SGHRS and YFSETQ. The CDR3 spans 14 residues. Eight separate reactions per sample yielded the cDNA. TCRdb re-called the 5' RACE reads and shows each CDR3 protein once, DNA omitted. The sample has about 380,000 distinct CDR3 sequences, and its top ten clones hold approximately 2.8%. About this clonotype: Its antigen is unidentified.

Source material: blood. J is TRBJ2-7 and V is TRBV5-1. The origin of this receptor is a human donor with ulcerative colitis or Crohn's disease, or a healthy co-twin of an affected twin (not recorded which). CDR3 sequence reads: CASSPTGSAYEQYF.